This passage covers 9 T cell receptor beta chains from one sample sequenced in a study of blood T cell repertoires in COVID-19. TCRdb's copy holds only in-frame clones and misses some; the assay was immunoSEQ multiplex PCR. This table has about 45,000 clones, 80% appearing once. What was sequenced was peripheral blood. These receptors were obtained from a man aged 65 to 79 with acute or convalescent COVID-19.

The rearrangement joins TRBV11-1 to TRBJ2-6, with D perhaps TRBD2 (5 bases). CDR3 length: 16 amino acids. V lost 2 bases, J lost 2 bases, and 10 bases lay in between. Germline lookup yields CDR1 SGHAT and CDR2 FQDESV (reference sequence). The CDR3 region is CASSLLYGAGANVLTF. CDR3 sequence (DNA): TGTGCCAGCAGCTTACTATACGGGGCTGGGGCCAACGTCCTGACTTTC.

The chain couples TRBV6-1 to TRBJ1-1; TRBD1 is a possible D gene (6 bases). V lost 3 bases and J lost 3, with 8 bases in between. CDR1 and CDR2 (germline): MNHNS, SASEGT. The CDR3 length is 13 residues. CDR3 sequence (DNA): TGTGCCAGCAGTGAGGACAGTTACACTGAAGCTTTCTTT. It is translated as CASSEDSYTEAFF.

The chain is built from TRBV5-1 and TRBJ2-1; maybe TRBD2 (6 bases). The V and J ends lost 4 bases and 1 base respectively, with 12 bases between them. Germline V lookup: CDR1 SGHRS, CDR2 YFSETQ. This CDR3 comprises 15 residues. The CDR3 reads CASSQNGGSYNEQFF. The CDR3 nucleotides are TGCGCCAGCAGCCAAAACGGGGGTTCCTACAATGAGCAGTTCTTC.

The chain recombines TRBV7-9 with TRBJ2-5; possibly TRBD2 for D (6 bases). Germline-derived CDR1 and CDR2 are SEHNR and FQNEAQ (reference sequence). Trimming took 4 bases from V and 3 from J, leaving 15 bases between them. This CDR3 region has 15 residues. CDR3 DNA: TGTGCCAGCAGCTCCTCGGAGGGGAGGAAAGAGACCCAGTACTTC. It codes for CASSSSEGRKETQYF.

The V call is TRBV10-3, the J call TRBJ1-5; the D gene is possibly TRBD1 (6 bases). The CDR3 consists of 15 residues. The germline V gene has CDR1 ENHRY and CDR2 SYGVKD. V lost 3 bases and J lost 1, with 10 bases in between. The CDR3 bases are TGTGCCATCAGTGATTTCGGACAGAGCAATCAGCCCCAGCATTTT. The encoded protein is CAISDFGQSNQPQHF.

A note on this clone: The same CDR3 also results from other DNA sequences found in this sample. The chain carries TRBV5-4 and TRBJ2-3; no reliable D call. CDR1 and CDR2 (germline): SGHNT, YYREEE (reference sequence). V was clipped by 5 bases and J by 0 bases, with 4 bases between them. This CDR3 region has 12 residues. The CDR3 protein is CASSLSTDTQYF. In nucleotides, the CDR3 is TGTGCCAGCAGTCTCAGCACAGATACGCAGTATTTT.

DNA of the CDR3: TGTGCCATAACAATGCGGGGAAGCACAGATACGCAGTATTTT. Protein sequence: CAITMRGSTDTQYF. V and J are TRBV5-4 and TRBJ2-3, with D tentatively TRBD2 (6 bases). Germline CDR1 SGHNT, CDR2 YYREEE (reference sequence). The V gene lost 9 bases and the J gene lost 0 bases, with 14 bases spanning the gap. This CDR3 comprises 14 residues.

The V gene is TRBV6-6, the J gene TRBJ2-7; 8 bases agree with TRBD1. CDR1 and CDR2 (germline): MNHNY, SVGAGI (reference sequence). J gave up 0 bases and V 5 bases, and 6 bases lay outside the gene matches. The CDR3 is 15 amino acids. The CDR3 loop is CASSKDRDHSYEQYF. In DNA form, the CDR3 reads TGTGCCAGCAGTAAGGACAGGGATCACTCCTACGAGCAGTACTTC.

The chain uses TRBV3-1 (or the pseudogene TRBV3-2) and TRBJ2-3; 11 nucleotides line up with TRBD2. The CDR3 runs 17 residues. Germline lookup yields CDR1 LGHDT and CDR2 YNNKEL (reference sequence). V shed 3 bases, J shed 2 bases, and the junction held 7 bases outside the gene matches. CDR3: CASSQGGTSGNTDTQYF. The CDR3, as DNA: TGTGCCAGCAGCCAGGGCGGGACTAGCGGAAACACAGATACGCAGTATTTT.